This T cell receptor (beta chain) was sequenced during a study of control samples from healthy donors and cancer patients. CDR3 length equals 17 residues. Germline V lookup: CDR1 LGHDT, CDR2 YNNKEL (reference sequence). V dropped 5 bases and J dropped 4; count of bases not matched to a gene: 9. The method was immunoSEQ multiplex PCR; TCRdb's version includes in-frame clones alone and lacks a portion of them. The sample contains around 53,000 clones, 80% to 90% of which appear only once. This rearrangement joins TRBV3-1 (or the pseudogene TRBV3-2) to TRBJ1-6; TRBD1 matches 9 bases. The sample comprised PBMCs. This receptor was obtained from a woman aged 45 to 65 with lung cancer. DNA for the CDR3: TGTGCCAGCAGCAAAAACAGGGGACAGGGATATAATTCACCCCTCCACTTT. Translation: CASSKNRGQGYNSPLHF.